Shown below are 8 T cell receptor beta chains from a single sample sequenced in a study of T cell changes during pregnancy in multiple sclerosis. The protocol was immunoSEQ multiplex PCR, while the TCRdb copy is restricted to in-frame clones and leaves out a portion. The data contain roughly 90,000 clones, approximately 90% of them singletons. Sequencing used peripheral blood, obtained in the first trimester of pregnancy. The receptors originated from a female donor in good health, enrolled as a control in a pregnancy study.

This chain uses TRBV9 with TRBJ1-2; 7 nucleotides line up with TRBD1. CDR1 is SGDLS and CDR2 is YYNGEE in the germline V gene. V lost 0 bases and J lost 0; bases outside the gene matches: 5. The CDR3 contains 16 residues. DNA for the CDR3: TGTGCCAGCAGCGTAGCGGGTCAGGGGGCTAACTATGGCTACACCTTC. It yields the protein CASSVAGQGANYGYTF.

The V and J genes are TRBV6-4 and TRBJ1-1, with D possibly matching TRBD1 (6 bases). This CDR3 comprises 14 residues. Germline V gene lookup returns CDR1 MRHNA and CDR2 SNTAGT. Between the trimmed V and J ends, which lost 0 bases and 7 bases, there was a span of 12 bases. CDR3 sequence reads: CASSDSGGYGEAFF. CDR3 nucleotide sequence: TGTGCCAGCAGTGACTCAGGGGGTTACGGTGAAGCTTTCTTT.

The chain couples TRBV5-4 to TRBJ2-6; D is uncertain. Per the germline V gene, CDR1 is SGHNT and CDR2 is YYREEE (reference sequence). The CDR3 is made up of 16 amino acids. Trimming stripped 6 bases from V and 0 bases from J, with 13 bases between. The CDR3 loop reads CASTRSRDSGANVLTF. The CDR3 DNA is TGTGCCAGCACGCGATCCCGAGACTCTGGGGCCAACGTCCTGACTTTC. The complete variable domain, with remaining parts taken from reference TRBV5-4 and TRBJ2-6, reads ETGVTQSPTHLIKTRGQQVTLRCSSQSGHNTVSWYQQALGQGPQFIFQYYREEENGRGNFPPRFSGLQFPNYSSELNVNALELDDSALYLCASTRSRDSGANVLTFGAGSRLTVL.

This clone was seen more than once but under ten times. This sample includes further DNA sequences coding for the same CDR3. This sequence joins TRBV7-9 and TRBJ1-4; tentatively, D is TRBD1 (6 bases). Germline-derived CDR1 and CDR2 are SEHNR and FQNEAQ (reference sequence). The CDR3 runs 14 residues. Deletions cut 0 bases from V and 4 bases from J, with 6 bases between. CDR3 sequence: CASSLAGGNEKLFF. The CDR3 DNA reads TGTGCCAGCAGCTTAGCAGGGGGTAATGAAAAACTGTTTTTT.

V is TRBV6-1 and J is TRBJ1-2; the D gene is possibly TRBD1 (6 bases). This CDR3 comprises 14 residues. Trimming cost V 7 bases and J 4 bases, with 16 bases left between them. Germline V gene lookup returns CDR1 MNHNS and CDR2 SASEGT. The CDR3 region has the DNA TGTGCCAGCAAACCGGGACCCAGGGGCTATGGCTACACCTTC. Protein sequence: CASKPGPRGYGYTF.

The chain has TRBV4-2 and TRBJ2-3; maybe TRBD2 (7 bases). V shed 5 bases and J shed 3 bases, with 18 bases lying between them. This CDR3 is 16 amino acids long. Germline V CDR1 and CDR2: LGHNA, YNFKEQ. This CDR3 reads CASSEQNGGPTDTQYF. CDR3 bases: TGTGCCAGCAGCGAACAAAACGGGGGGCCGACAGATACGCAGTATTTT.

This clone was recorded only once. The chain employs TRBV23-1 and TRBJ1-1; unclear D gene. TRBV23-1 is an open reading frame, and its role is uncertain. The CDR3 is 14 amino acids. The V and J ends lost 2 bases and 0 bases respectively, with 7 bases between them. In DNA, the CDR3 is TGCGCCAGCAGTCAACCCAGTTTGAACACTGAAGCTTTCTTT. Encoded protein: CASSQPSLNTEAFF.

The chain combines TRBV7-2 with TRBJ2-3; 12 bases map to TRBD1. The CDR3 is made up of 16 amino acids. CDR1 and CDR2 (germline): SGHTA, FQGNSA. Trimming removed 5 bases from V and 7 bases from J; junction bases left unmatched: 10. The CDR3 coding sequence is TGTGCCAGCAGCCCGCACCGGGACAGGGGGCCTCATACGCAGTATTTT. Residues: CASSPHRDRGPHTQYF.